Sequencing of this TCR beta chain was carried out in a study of PD-L1 blockade in urothelial cancer. In the study overall: T cells were recovered from blood samples at a median of 141,255.

As to time point: peripheral blood 6 weeks after treatment start. Points from the study as a whole: Durable-benefit patients had greater expansion of tumor-associated blood clones at 3 weeks.

V was trimmed by 3 bases and J by 7 bases, leaving 21 bases between them. Per the germline V gene, CDR1 is MDHEN and CDR2 is SYDVKM. The CDR3 is 16 residues long. Some clones are missing from TCRdb's copy, which holds only in-frame ones; the method was immunoSEQ multiplex PCR. Of 100,000 to 150,000 clones listed, more than 70% are singletons. This clone has a count of ten or more. As yet, its antigen is unknown. This TCR was recovered from a man aged 50 or older with urothelial cancer. This rearrangement joins TRBV28 to TRBJ1-2; D not certain. The source was PBMCs, collected around atezolizumab (anti-PD-L1) treatment. The CDR3 protein is CASSFLAGGNPIGYTF. In nucleotides, the CDR3 is TGTGCCAGCAGTTTTTTGGCGGGCGGAAATCCAATTGGCTACACCTTC.